This TCR beta chain was documented in a study of shared clonotypes between healthy human individuals. CD45RO-negative, CCR7-positively selected cells formed the naive CD8 fraction, excluding terminally differentiated effector memory CD45RA+ cells. Whole-study results and caveats: Sorted-subset sequencing, rarefaction showed, was incomplete despite large depth.

Here immunoSEQ multiplex PCR was the method, and the copy in TCRdb shows in-frame clones only, minus some. The sample consists of under 2,000,000 clones, about 95% of them appearing once. Germline values: CDR1 SGDLS, CDR2 YYNGEE. The CDR3 has 15 residues. Deletions cut 4 bases from V and 0 bases from J, with 11 bases between. Note on this clone: Its antigen is still unknown.

This chain connects TRBV9 to TRBJ2-1; TRBD2 might be the D (5 bases). The TCR was taken from a man younger than 35 in good health. Sequencing was carried out using naive CD8+ T cells sorted from blood. The CDR3, as DNA: TGTGCCAGCAGCCCTTATGGGAGCTCCTACAATGAGCAGTTCTTC. Amino acids: CASSPYGSSYNEQFF.